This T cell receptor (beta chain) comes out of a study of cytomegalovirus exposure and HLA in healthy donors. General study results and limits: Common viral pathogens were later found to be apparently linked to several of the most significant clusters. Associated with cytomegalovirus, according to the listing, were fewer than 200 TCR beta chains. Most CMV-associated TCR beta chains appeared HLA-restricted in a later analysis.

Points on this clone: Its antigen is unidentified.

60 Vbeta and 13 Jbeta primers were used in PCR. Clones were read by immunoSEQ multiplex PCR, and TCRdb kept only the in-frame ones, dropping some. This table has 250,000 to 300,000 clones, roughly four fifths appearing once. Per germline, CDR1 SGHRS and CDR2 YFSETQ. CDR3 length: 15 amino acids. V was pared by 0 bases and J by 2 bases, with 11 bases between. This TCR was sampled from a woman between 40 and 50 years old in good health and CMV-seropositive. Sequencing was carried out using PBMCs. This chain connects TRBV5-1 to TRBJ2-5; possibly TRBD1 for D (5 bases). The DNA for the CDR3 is TGCGCCAGCAGCTTGGCCACAGGCCAACAAGAGACCCAGTACTTC. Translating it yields CASSLATGQQETQYF.